These 8 T cell receptor beta chains came from one sample sequenced in a study of blood T cell repertoires in COVID-19. Data came from immunoSEQ multiplex PCR; TCRdb stores just in-frame clones and leaves some out. The profile shows under 250,000 clones, about 86% of them singletons. The source material was peripheral blood. The receptors originated from a man aged 55 to 70 with acute or convalescent COVID-19.

In its sample, this clone was seen once. The V call is TRBV4-2, the J call TRBJ2-1, with 9 nucleotides matching TRBD1. The CDR3 covers 16 residues. The germline V gene has CDR1 LGHNA and CDR2 YNFKEQ. The trim removed 2 bases at V and 5 bases at J, leaving 7 bases unmatched. The CDR3 sequence: CASSQNPWDRDNEQFF. CDR3 nucleotides: TGTGCCAGCAGCCAAAACCCTTGGGACAGGGACAATGAGCAGTTCTTC.

A few counts support this clone. The chain combines TRBV27 with TRBJ2-5; D may be TRBD2 (5 bases). The V gene lost 8 bases and the J gene lost 5 bases, with 15 bases spanning the gap. Germline V gene data show CDR1 as MNHEY and CDR2 as SMNVEV (reference sequence). This CDR3 is 13 amino acids long. The CDR3 DNA reads as TGTGCCAGCGGTACGGGGATCGAGGAGACCCAGTACTTC. It yields the protein CASGTGIEETQYF.

The J gene is TRBJ1-1, the V gene TRBV18; D is perhaps TRBD1 (6 bases). The CDR3 runs to 14 residues. Trimming stripped 2 bases from V and 5 bases from J, with 12 bases between. Looked up from germline, CDR1 is KGHSH and CDR2 is LQKENI. The CDR3 sequence is CASSPYRDRTEAFF. The CDR3 DNA reads TGTGCCAGCTCACCATACAGGGATCGGACTGAAGCTTTCTTT.

This clone was recorded a few times. V gene TRBV9 combines with J gene TRBJ2-1; a weak D match, TRBD2 (5 bases). Germline V gives CDR1 SGDLS, CDR2 YYNGEE. This CDR3 spans 15 amino acids. The V and J ends lost 0 bases and 2 bases respectively, with 9 bases between them. CDR3 region: CASSVDGGPYNEQFF. DNA of the CDR3: TGTGCCAGCAGCGTAGATGGCGGGCCCTACAATGAGCAGTTCTTC.

This chain connects TRBV27 to TRBJ1-3, with unresolved D. There are 15 residues in the CDR3. Germline-derived CDR1 and CDR2 are MNHEY and SMNVEV (reference sequence). V shed 3 bases and J shed 0 bases, with 9 bases lying between them. CDR3 region: CASSFGINSGNTIYF. In DNA form, the CDR3 reads TGTGCCAGCAGTTTTGGCATCAACTCTGGAAACACCATATATTTT.

The chain couples TRBV5-1 to TRBJ1-2; a possible D gene is TRBD1 (6 bases). This CDR3 is 14 amino acids long. V lost 6 bases, J lost 0 bases, and 12 bases lay in between. The germline V gene has CDR1 SGHRS and CDR2 YFSETQ. The CDR3 here is CASTRDTTNYGYTF. The CDR3 DNA reads TGCGCCAGCACCAGGGACACAACTAACTATGGCTACACCTTC.

The chain recombines TRBV11-3 with TRBJ2-3; 7 bases match TRBD2. Germline-derived CDR1 and CDR2 are SGHNT and YENEEA. J was trimmed by 3 bases and V by 5 bases; bases with no gene match: 5. The CDR3 runs to 14 residues. The CDR3 coding sequence is TGTGCCAGCAGCGAACTAGCGACGACAGATACGCAGTATTTT. Amino acid sequence: CASSELATTDTQYF.

J is TRBJ2-7 and V is TRBV9; 9 bases are a match to TRBD2. V lost 0 bases and J lost 0; bases outside the gene matches: 1. Germline-derived CDR1 and CDR2 are SGDLS and YYNGEE. CDR3 length equals 15 residues. The CDR3 is CASSVGLADSYEQYF. The CDR3 DNA reads as TGTGCCAGCAGCGTAGGACTAGCGGACTCCTACGAGCAGTACTTC.